These 22 T cell receptor beta chains came from one sample sequenced in a study of blood T cells in healthy people across ages. Then a second PCR, running about 6 to 12 cycles, was carried out with a sample-barcoded 5' primer and a J-beta primer mix. MiXCR, run by TCRdb on the 5' RACE reads, gives a single entry per CDR3 protein. The sample yields roughly 410,000 distinct CDR3 sequences, 52% seen once. Specimen: blood. These receptors came from a man aged 55 to 70 in good health.

This clonotype was seen ten or more times. This chain connects TRBV6-6 to TRBJ1-2; D might be TRBD1 (6 bases). V lost 4 bases to trimming and J lost 0 bases, with 15 bases between them. The CDR3 totals 16 residues. The germline V gene has CDR1 MNHNY and CDR2 SVGAGI (reference sequence). CDR3 in amino acids: CASSLPLTGSNYGYTF. The CDR3 DNA reads as TGTGCCAGCAGTTTACCCCTGACAGGATCTAACTATGGCTACACCTTC.

The chain joins TRBV20-1 to TRBJ2-1, with 12 bases fitting TRBD2. CDR3 size: 15 residues. V dropped 3 bases and J dropped 6; count of bases not matched to a gene: 6. The germline gives CDR1 DFQATT, CDR2 SNEGSKA (reference sequence). The CDR3, as DNA: TGCAGTGCTAGTGGTCTAGCGGGAGGGTTCAATGAGCAGTTCTTC. Protein product: CSASGLAGGFNEQFF.

This clonotype came up many times. The rearrangement uses TRBV29-1 and TRBJ2-1; D is ambiguous. With 4 bases removed from V and 4 bases from J, the gap between germline ends came to 8 bases. The CDR3 spans 12 residues. Germline V CDR1 and CDR2: SQVTM, ANQGSEA. CDR3 in DNA: TGCAGCGTTGCGGGCAGATACAATGAGCAGTTCTTC. This encodes CSVAGRYNEQFF.

The chain uses TRBV20-1 and TRBJ2-5; TRBD1 aligns across 7 bases. The germline CDR1 and CDR2 sequences are DFQATT and SNEGSKA (reference sequence). The J segment lost 1 base and the V segment lost 4 bases, leaving 9 bases of the junction unmatched. This CDR3 comprises 15 residues. The CDR3 coding sequence is TGCAGTGCTACCCGAGGGGGCCAGGTCCAAGAGACCCAGTACTTC. Its protein is CSATRGGQVQETQYF.

A remark on this clonotype: One base away lies a much larger clone, so this may be a sequencing read error. The genes are TRBV11-1 and TRBJ2-4; D call uncertain. The last part of the DNA fits TRBJ2-7 better; the J call may be wrong. The CDR3 length is 12 residues. The germline gives CDR1 SGHAT, CDR2 FQDESV (reference sequence). This chain's CDR3 is CASSFASYEQYF. The DNA for the CDR3 is TGTGCCAGCAGCTTTGCCTCCTACGAGCAGTACTTC.

This clonotype was detected ten times or more. The CDR3 here is CASSYRTSGRDPGEQFF. CDR3 DNA sequence: TGTGCCAGCAGTTACCGGACTAGCGGGAGGGACCCGGGAGAGCAGTTCTTC. The V call is TRBV6-2 or TRBV6-3, the J call TRBJ2-1, with 15 bases lining up with TRBD2. The CDR3 spans 17 residues. The trim removed 2 bases at V and 10 bases at J, leaving 9 bases unmatched. The germline gives CDR1 MNHEY, CDR2 SVGEGT.

V and J are TRBV7-2 and TRBJ1-3, with 7 bases fitting TRBD1. In germline, CDR1 is SGHTA, CDR2 FQGNSA. The CDR3 has 16 amino acids. Trimming took 5 bases from V and 1 from J; bases not matched to a gene: 8. CDR3: CASSKTGVESGNTIYF. In DNA form, the CDR3 reads TGTGCCAGCAGCAAAACAGGGGTTGAGTCTGGAAACACCATATATTTT.

V gene TRBV12-3 or TRBV12-4 combines with J gene TRBJ2-3; no clear D gene. V dropped 5 bases and J dropped 1 base, with 16 bases sitting between them. The CDR3 consists of 16 residues. CDR3 sequence: CASSPRTKSRTDTQYF. CDR3 DNA: TGTGCCAGCAGTCCACGTACAAAGTCTCGCACAGATACGCAGTATTTT.

In this sample, this clonotype turned up a few times. This sequence joins TRBV18 and TRBJ2-5; weak D call: TRBD2 (6 bases). The CDR3 covers 17 residues. CDR1 is KGHSH, CDR2 LQKENI, per germline. V lost 1 base, J lost 0 bases, and 15 bases lay in between. CDR3 amino acids: CASSPRRGGGNQETQYF. In DNA form, the CDR3 reads TGTGCCAGCTCACCACGGAGGGGTGGAGGCAACCAAGAGACCCAGTACTTC.

The V and J genes are TRBV28 and TRBJ2-5; D possibly matches TRBD1 or TRBD2 (6 bases each). Deletions cut 6 bases from V and 11 bases from J, with 22 bases between. In germline, CDR1 is MDHEN, CDR2 SYDVKM. CDR3 length equals 14 residues. The CDR3 protein is CASSKQGGLREQYF. The CDR3 nucleotides are TGTGCCAGCAGCAAACAGGGAGGCCTTAGAGAGCAGTACTTC.

This clonotype was detected ten times or more. V and J are TRBV7-9 and TRBJ2-5; 7 nucleotides agree with TRBD2. The trim removed 10 bases at V and 4 bases at J, leaving 9 bases unmatched. Germline values: CDR1 SEHNR, CDR2 FQNEAQ (reference sequence). The CDR3 loop spans 13 amino acids. In nucleotides, the CDR3 is TGTGCCACCCCAAGGGAGGGCGGAGAGACCCAGTACTTC. The encoded protein is CATPREGGETQYF.

This clonotype was counted only a few times. The V gene is TRBV29-1, the J gene TRBJ2-1; 8 bases match TRBD1. Germline V gives CDR1 SQVTM, CDR2 ANQGSEA. Trimming removed 4 bases from V and 7 bases from J; junction bases left unmatched: 6. The length of the CDR3 is 13 residues. Here the CDR3 DNA reads TGCAGCGTTGTGCAGGGGGCTGGTAATGAGCAGTTCTTC. Translation gives CSVVQGAGNEQFF.

This clonotype was recorded many times. The CDR3 spells CASSAGYNSPLHF. CDR3 DNA sequence: TGTGCCAGCAGTGCGGGGTATAATTCACCCCTCCACTTT. V gene TRBV2 combines with J gene TRBJ1-6; D unclear. CDR3 length: 13 residues. Germline CDR1 SNHLY, CDR2 FYNNEI. V shed 4 bases and J shed 4 bases, with 5 bases lying between them. The full variable domain, in which reference TRBV2 and TRBJ1-6 provide the parts outside the CDR3, is EPEVTQTPSHQVTQMGQEVILRCVPISNHLYFYWYRQILGQKVEFLVSFYNNEISEKSEIFDDQFSVERPDGSNFTLKIRSTKLEDSAMYFCASSAGYNSPLHFGNGTRLTVT.

This clonotype has a single count. This sequence joins TRBV12-3 or TRBV12-4 and TRBJ2-3; 12 nucleotides agree with TRBD2. The CDR3 totals 14 residues. With 7 bases clipped from V and 10 bases from J, the junction kept 9 bases outside the gene matches. Written as DNA, the CDR3 is TGTGCCAGCAAGGAGGCTAGCGGGGGGGCCTCGCAGTATTTT. Translating gives CASKEASGGASQYF.

The V and J genes are TRBV20-1 and TRBJ2-3; D not certain. Germline values: CDR1 DFQATT, CDR2 SNEGSKA (reference sequence). The V end lost 5 bases, the J end lost 2 bases, and 5 bases lay between the germline ends. This CDR3 is 11 amino acids long. The CDR3 DNA follows: TGCAGTGCTGGGATCACAGATACGCAGTATTTT. Its protein is CSAGITDTQYF.

CDR3 nucleotide sequence: TGCGCCAGCAGCCCCCTGCGGACAACAACTAATGAAAAACTGTTTTTT. It encodes CASSPLRTTTNEKLFF. This chain links TRBV4-3 with TRBJ1-4; D is possibly TRBD1 (5 bases). The V and J ends lost 4 bases and 0 bases respectively, with 12 bases between them. From germline, CDR1 is LGHNA and CDR2 YSLEER. The length of the CDR3 is 16 residues.

Turning to this clonotype: A much larger clone lies a single base off, so this may be a read error. The gene calls are TRBV7-3 and TRBJ2-3; TRBD2 aligns across 9 bases. V dropped 2 bases and J dropped 4; count of bases not matched to a gene: 1. The germline CDR1 and CDR2 sequences are SGHTA and FQGTGA. The CDR3 covers 14 residues. The CDR3 region is CASSLGTSPDTQYF. Here the CDR3 DNA reads TGTGCCAGCAGCTTAGGGACTAGCCCAGATACGCAGTATTTT.

The chain couples TRBV3-1 to TRBJ2-6, with D hard to call. The germline gives CDR1 LGHDT, CDR2 YNNKEL (reference sequence). The CDR3 runs to 16 residues. V lost 6 bases and J lost 1, with 13 bases in between. Here the CDR3 DNA reads TGTGCCAGCAGAGGTCGGTCTTTTTCTGGGGCCAACGTCCTGACTTTC. It translates to CASRGRSFSGANVLTF.

The chain links TRBV7-2 to TRBJ2-3; maybe TRBD2 (5 bases). The ends were cut back, 3 bases at V and 1 base at J, with 14 bases in the middle. This CDR3 comprises 16 residues. Germline-derived CDR1 and CDR2 are SGHTA and FQGNSA. The DNA of the CDR3 is TGTGCCAGCAGCTTGGCCGGTGGGAGCGGCACAGATACGCAGTATTTT. The encoded protein is CASSLAGGSGTDTQYF.

The chain couples TRBV5-4 to TRBJ2-5, with TRBD2 matching over 14 bases. Trimming removed 3 bases from V and 11 bases from J; junction bases left unmatched: 9. CDR3 size: 15 residues. CDR1 and CDR2 from the germline V gene are SGHNT and YYREEE (reference sequence). CDR3 DNA: TGTGCCAGCAGCTGGACTAGCGGGAGGCCTGGTGAGCAGTACTTC. As protein: CASSWTSGRPGEQYF.

This clonotype was recorded a few times. The rearrangement uses TRBV6-5 and TRBJ2-3, with D possibly TRBD2 on 6 matching bases. V gave up 2 bases and J gave up 2 bases, with 14 bases separating them. The CDR3 has 16 amino acids. Germline V gives CDR1 MNHEY, CDR2 SVGAGI. This CDR3 is CASSYGGLTYTDTQYF. CDR3 DNA sequence: TGTGCCAGCAGTTACGGTGGACTAACCTACACAGATACGCAGTATTTT.

The chain recombines TRBV6-6 with TRBJ2-1; 8 bases map to TRBD2. The CDR3 runs to 14 residues. V lost 6 bases and J lost 9; bases outside the gene matches: 10. Germline assignment: CDR1 MNHNY and CDR2 SVGAGI (reference sequence). In DNA, the CDR3 is TGTGCCAGCAGCAACCCCGGGAGGGGGGTTGAGCAGTTCTTC. Translating it yields CASSNPGRGVEQFF.